Listed below are T cell receptor beta chains from one sample, sequenced in a study of cytomegalovirus exposure and HLA in healthy donors. TCRdb keeps only in-frame clones here, not all; method: immunoSEQ multiplex PCR. The repertoire consists of 150,000 to 200,000 clones, with roughly 83% occurring once and the leading ten covering approximately 0.4%. Sequenced input: PBMCs. The receptors shown here come from a male donor in good health and CMV-seropositive. CDR3s include the opening cysteine and the closing phenylalanine or tryptophan. The order of the fields is V gene, clone size, J gene, D gene, CDR3 protein. The D gene is left open where the match is weak. Clone size is shown for a subset of rows, as once, few, many or a class of expanded clone.

TRBV4-2	.	TRBJ2-1	.	CASSLTGGIYNEQFF
TRBV4-3	.	TRBJ2-7	.	CASSQASGYEQYF
TRBV7-2	.	TRBJ2-7	TRBD1	CASSPRDSLYEQYF
TRBV4-3	few	TRBJ1-1	TRBD1	CASSQEGTGGTEAFF
TRBV11-1	once	.	.	CASSSHYEQYF
TRBV9	.	TRBJ1-3	.	CASSLGRGAVLDTIYF
TRBV7-7	.	TRBJ2-2	TRBD1	CASSWGGTGDTGELFF
TRBV6-5	.	TRBJ2-3	.	CASSSPGSTDTQYF
TRBV27	.	TRBJ2-5	TRBD1	CASSLTRQGAYQETQYF
TRBV5-6	.	TRBJ1-2	.	CASSLAGQGNYGYTF
TRBV6-5	.	TRBJ2-7	.	CASSYTDGGYEQYF
TRBV27	.	TRBJ2-5	TRBD2	CASRGRGAGAQETQYF
TRBV11-3	.	TRBJ2-1	TRBD2	CASSLEASGVDEQFF
TRBV9	.	TRBJ2-7	.	CASSATPEAGEQYF
TRBV7-3	.	TRBJ2-6	TRBD1	CASSVTGQGYTGANVLTF
TRBV4-1	.	TRBJ1-2	TRBD1	CASSQDGRDSWTGYTF
TRBV13	.	TRBJ1-6	.	CASSFAADSSYNSPLHF
TRBV5-4	.	.	TRBD2	CASSFNSGSSYEQYF